The following is a T cell receptor beta chain sequence with its context. Its antigen is unidentified. The entry originates in a study of T-cell reconstitution after alpha-beta-depleted transplantation in children. Overall study findings and caveats: Day-60 TCRbeta diversity that was high in some patients was derived from surviving recipient T cells and thymic progenitors. Reports say that about two months after transplant, the alpha-beta T cells came out of several hundred graft clones that had expanded. T-cell numbers and diversity one year post-transplant derived largely from freshly generated T cells.

The TCRbeta library incorporated unique molecular identifiers. TCRdb recomputed calls from the PCR reads with MiXCR, one row per CDR3 protein. The profile shows 400,000 to 450,000 distinct CDR3 sequences, 43% of them singletons. Germline assignment: CDR1 KGHDR and CDR2 SFDVKD. CDR3 size: 15 residues. V gave up 3 bases and J gave up 3 bases, with 10 bases separating them. This TCR was sampled from a girl aged 2 to 10 with aplastic anemia, due to receive a stem cell transplant. This chain joins TRBV24-1 and TRBJ2-2; D is possibly TRBD1 (6 bases). The sample here was PBMCs, taken before TCRalphabeta/CD19-depleted stem cell transplant. CDR3 bases: TGTGCCACCAGTGATGGGGGACAAGACACCGGGGAGCTGTTTTTT. Amino acid sequence: CATSDGGQDTGELFF.